These 10 T cell receptor beta chains originate from one sample sequenced in a study of shared clonotypes between healthy human individuals. The table came from immunoSEQ multiplex PCR; TCRdb's copy has only in-frame clones and leaves some out. The data hold about 1 million clones, with approximately 72% observed a single time. The sequenced sample consisted of memory CD4+ T cells sorted from blood. As for subset: CD45RA-negative fraction. Receptors originate from a man between 18 and 29 years old in good health.

The chain carries TRBV10-3 and TRBJ2-7, with TRBD2 identical over 10 bases. Germline trimming cut 0 bases from V and 4 bases from J; bases unmatched to any gene: 3. This CDR3 region has 15 residues. From germline, CDR1 is ENHRY and CDR2 SYGVKD. The chain's CDR3 is CAISESGTSAYEQYF. DNA of the CDR3: TGTGCCATCAGTGAGTCGGGGACTAGCGCTTACGAGCAGTACTTC.

The chain joins TRBV14 to TRBJ2-7; D is unclear. CDR3 size: 14 residues. Germline V lookup: CDR1 SGHDN, CDR2 FVKESK. V lost 1 base and J 4 bases, leaving 11 bases between the germline ends. This CDR3 is CASSQGGYGYEQYF. CDR3 coding DNA: TGTGCCAGCAGCCAAGGAGGCTATGGGTACGAGCAGTACTTC.

The J gene is TRBJ2-2, the V gene TRBV30; perhaps TRBD1 as D (7 bases). The germline CDR1 and CDR2 sequences are GTSNPN and SVGIG (reference sequence). The CDR3 has 15 residues. Trimming took off 4 bases at V and 2 bases at J, with 14 bases between the two ends. The CDR3 loop is CAWTGGDRNTGELFF. The CDR3 region has the DNA TGTGCCTGGACCGGAGGGGACAGAAACACCGGGGAGCTGTTTTTT.

The J gene is TRBJ2-1, the V gene TRBV2; D is uncertain. CDR3 length: 14 amino acids. CDR1 and CDR2 (germline): SNHLY, FYNNEI. V was cut by 7 bases and J by 7 bases, with 17 bases left in between. The CDR3 region is CASTFGTVVNEQFF. The CDR3 nucleotides are TGTGCCAGCACCTTTGGTACAGTGGTGAATGAGCAGTTCTTC.

The CDR3 reads CASNGGRDYGYTF. DNA for the CDR3: TGTGCCAGCAACGGGGGTCGAGACTATGGCTACACCTTC. The rearrangement joins TRBV28 to TRBJ1-2, with TRBD1 as a possible D gene (5 bases). The germline V gene encodes CDR1 MDHEN and CDR2 SYDVKM. The CDR3 consists of 13 residues. Trimming removed 7 bases at V and 3 bases at J, with 12 bases between.

V is TRBV5-4 and J is TRBJ2-1; a possible D gene is TRBD2 (5 bases). Trimming took off 4 bases at V and 3 bases at J, with 11 bases between the two ends. CDR3 length: 14 amino acids. Germline CDR1 SGHNT, CDR2 YYREEE (reference sequence). CDR3: CASSRSADYNEQFF. CDR3 DNA sequence: TGTGCCAGCAGCCGTAGCGCCGACTACAATGAGCAGTTCTTC.

This clone was seen only a few times. This sample also contains other DNA sequences that code for the same CDR3. This chain uses TRBV5-1 with TRBJ1-1; possibly TRBD1 for D (5 bases). The CDR3 is 13 amino acids. Germline CDR1 and CDR2: SGHRS and YFSETQ. V lost 3 bases and J 2 bases, leaving 8 bases between the germline ends. The CDR3 reads CASSYDRNTEAFF. The CDR3 DNA is TGCGCCAGCAGCTACGACAGAAACACTGAAGCTTTCTTT.

J is TRBJ2-6 and V is TRBV19; no reliable D call. Germline CDR1 is LNHDA and CDR2 is SQIVND (reference sequence). There are 13 residues in the CDR3. Trimming took 3 bases from V and 3 from J, leaving 3 bases between them. In DNA, the CDR3 is TGTGCCAGTAGTATCTTTGGGGCCAACGTCCTGACTTTC. It specifies CASSIFGANVLTF. The whole variable domain, filled in from reference TRBV19 and TRBJ2-6, reads DGGITQSPKYLFRKEGQNVTLSCEQNLNHDAMYWYRQDPGQGLRLIYYSQIVNDFQKGDIAEGYSVSREKKESFPLTVTSAQKNPTAFYLCASSIFGANVLTFGAGSRLTVL.

Comments on this clone: Other DNA sequences in the same sample also yield this CDR3. The chain links TRBV2 to TRBJ2-5, with D perhaps given as TRBD1 or TRBD2 (5 bases each). This CDR3 has 13 amino acids. CDR1 SNHLY and CDR2 FYNNEI come from the germline V gene. Trimming cost V 6 bases and J 2 bases, with 10 bases left between them. CDR3 region: CASSRDPQETQYF. CDR3 sequence (DNA): TGTGCCAGCAGCCGGGACCCTCAAGAGACCCAGTACTTC. Using reference TRBV2 and TRBJ2-5 for the parts outside the CDR3, the full variable domain is EPEVTQTPSHQVTQMGQEVILRCVPISNHLYFYWYRQILGQKVEFLVSFYNNEISEKSEIFDDQFSVERPDGSNFTLKIRSTKLEDSAMYFCASSRDPQETQYFGPGTRLLVL.

This clone is a singleton in its sample. V is TRBV5-6 and J is TRBJ1-1, with D possibly being TRBD1 (5 bases). This CDR3 comprises 15 residues. Trimming cost V 4 bases and J 3 bases, with 16 bases left between them. Germline assignment: CDR1 SGHDT and CDR2 YYEEEE. The CDR3 DNA follows: TGTGCCAGCAGCCGGCTGGGCCAGGGTCACACTGAAGCTTTCTTT. Residues: CASSRLGQGHTEAFF.